This T cell receptor beta chain stems from a study of T cells expressing NK-cell markers. The wider study: CD3+CD56+NKG2C+, CD3+CD56+NKG2C- and CD3+CD56-NKG2C+ T cells, once sorted, supplied the TCR beta repertoires. Study observations and caveats: The same clonotypes also predominated in the CD3+CD56-NKG2C+ fraction of a handful of donors. Dominant NKG2C+ clonotypes accounted for about 1.0-8% of CD8+ T cells in six donors.

As for this clonotype: Its antigen is not identified.

Germline V CDR1 and CDR2: GTSNPN, SVGIG (reference sequence). CDR3 length: 14 amino acids. 5'RACE template switching with UMIs produced the TCR beta cDNA. TCRdb reprocessed the 5' RACE reads and keeps a single row for each CDR3 protein, giving no DNA. The listing records fewer than 400,000 distinct CDR3 sequences. This TCR came from a man aged 18-75 years in good health. The sequenced sample consisted of blood T cells: a sorted CD56 or NKG2C T cell subset, CD4+ or CD8+ T cells, or bulk PBMC T cells (not recorded which). The chain has TRBV30 and TRBJ1-1; absent DNA, TCRdb's TRBD1 call cannot be checked. CDR3 sequence reads: CAWSVGQVNTEAFF.